The 25 T cell receptor beta chains given below trace back to one sample, sequenced in a study of blood T cells in healthy people across ages. With a J-beta primer mix and a sample-barcoded 5' primer, a second PCR ran about 7 to 12 cycles. TCRdb processed the 5' RACE reads anew with MiXCR; each CDR3 protein has one entry. The sample has hundreds of thousands of distinct CDR3 sequences; more than 25% are singletons. Sequencing was done on a sample of blood. The receptors come from a woman of 80 years or more in good health.

In its sample, this clonotype was seen many times. This rearrangement joins TRBV6-5 to TRBJ1-1; D gene uncertain. V was cut by 2 bases and J by 1 base, with 8 bases left in between. The CDR3 length is 14 residues. The germline V gene encodes CDR1 MNHEY and CDR2 SVGAGI. The DNA of the CDR3 is TGTGCCAGCAGTTACGTCGGGCAGAACACTGAAGCTTTCTTT. It specifies CASSYVGQNTEAFF.

The V and J genes are TRBV20-1 and TRBJ2-5; 8 bases agree with TRBD2. Germline V gene data show CDR1 as DFQATT and CDR2 as SNEGSKA (reference sequence). The CDR3 sequence is 16 residues long. V gave up 6 bases and J gave up 5 bases; unmatched junction bases: 17. CDR3 residues: CSAGPLGERGYETQYF. The CDR3 region has the DNA TGCAGTGCCGGCCCCCTGGGGGAGCGGGGGTACGAGACCCAGTACTTC.

The chain is built from TRBV7-2 and TRBJ1-2; 7 bases agree with TRBD1. The CDR3 is made up of 18 amino acids. Germline V gene data show CDR1 as SGHTA and CDR2 as FQGNSA. With 5 bases clipped from V and 10 bases from J, the junction kept 25 bases outside the gene matches. In DNA form, the CDR3 reads TGTGCCAGCAGCCCAACATTGGGTAGTCCGACAGGGAGGGGTGACTACACCTTC. Residues: CASSPTLGSPTGRGDYTF.

This clonotype has a count of ten or more. This chain joins TRBV10-3 and TRBJ1-2; D is uncertain. Trimming left V 9 bases short and J 0 bases short, with 14 bases between. CDR1 is ENHRY and CDR2 is SYGVKD in the germline V gene. The CDR3 consists of 14 residues. As DNA, the CDR3 is TGTGCCATAGAATCAGGTCCAGCTAACTATGGCTACACCTTC. This gives the protein CAIESGPANYGYTF.

Comments on this clonotype: Since a much larger clone is just one base distant, this may be a read error. The V call is TRBV20-1, the J call TRBJ2-1; 10 bases fit TRBD2. The CDR3 totals 16 residues. Unmatched junction bases numbered 14, after V lost 3 bases and J lost 9 bases. Germline V gives CDR1 DFQATT, CDR2 SNEGSKA (reference sequence). The CDR3 here is CSASPAAGGPRSEQFF. In nucleotides, the CDR3 is TGCAGTGCTAGCCCGGCAGCGGGGGGGCCGAGGAGTGAGCAGTTCTTC.

CDR3 bases: TGTGCCAGCTCACCACCGTGGGAGACAGGCCTCCGGTCCTACAATGAGCAGTTCTTC. Translated, it gives CASSPPWETGLRSYNEQFF. V is TRBV18 and J is TRBJ2-1, with D possibly matching TRBD1 (6 bases). This CDR3 region has 19 residues. Germline values: CDR1 KGHSH, CDR2 LQKENI. Between the trimmed V and J ends, which lost 0 bases and 1 base, there was a span of 19 bases.

This clonotype was counted only a few times. The V call is TRBV12-3 or TRBV12-4, the J call TRBJ2-3, with D perhaps TRBD1 or TRBD2 (5 bases each). This CDR3 spans 15 amino acids. With 5 bases removed from V and 2 bases from J, the gap between germline ends came to 14 bases. CDR3 loop: CASSAGTFVTDTQYF. CDR3 in DNA: TGTGCCAGCAGTGCCGGGACCTTTGTCACAGATACGCAGTATTTT.

This clonotype was seen more than once but under ten times. This may arise from a read error, as a much more abundant clone is one base away. This chain uses TRBV20-1 with TRBJ2-5, with D perhaps TRBD1 (6 bases). The CDR3 has 12 residues. With 6 bases removed from V and 11 bases from J, the gap between germline ends came to 19 bases. Germline CDR1 is DFQATT and CDR2 is SNEGSKA (reference sequence). The CDR3 here is CSARDNYNEQYF. In nucleotides, the CDR3 is TGCAGTGCAAGGGACAACTACAATGAGCAGTACTTC.

The V and J genes are TRBV7-2 and TRBJ1-6; D ambiguous. Per germline, CDR1 SGHTA and CDR2 FQGNSA. The CDR3 runs 15 residues. V was cut by 1 base and J by 5 bases, with 9 bases left in between. The CDR3 region is CASSLEIVNNSPLHF. DNA for the CDR3: TGTGCCAGCAGCTTAGAAATTGTGAATAATTCACCCCTCCACTTT. The complete variable domain, with remaining parts taken from reference TRBV7-2 and TRBJ1-6, reads GAGVSQSPSNKVTEKGKDVELRCDPISGHTALYWYRQSLGQGLEFLIYFQGNSAPDKSGLPSDRFSAERTGGSVSTLTIQRTQQEDSAVYLCASSLEIVNNSPLHFGNGTRLTVT.

To note about this clonotype: With a much larger clone just one base away, this may be a read error. This sequence joins TRBV20-1 and TRBJ2-6, with D hard to call. Germline CDR1 reads DFQATT; CDR2 reads SNEGSKA (reference sequence). The CDR3 runs to 14 residues. DNA for the CDR3: TGCAATGCTAAACAGAGCTCTGGGGCCAACGTCCTGACTTTC. It translates to CNAKQSSGANVLTF.

The chain is built from TRBV28 and TRBJ1-2, with 9 bases lining up with TRBD1. The V segment lost 8 bases and the J segment 1 base; nucleotides outside the gene matches: 5. The CDR3 covers 14 residues. Germline CDR1 MDHEN, CDR2 SYDVKM. CDR3 protein: CASQTGGSNYGYTF. The DNA of the CDR3 is TGTGCCAGCCAGACAGGGGGGAGTAACTATGGCTACACCTTC.

In this sample, this clonotype turned up a few times. V is TRBV20-1 and J is TRBJ1-1; D ambiguous. Per the germline V gene, CDR1 is DFQATT and CDR2 is SNEGSKA (reference sequence). CDR3 length equals 14 residues. V was cut by 3 bases and J by 3 bases, with 14 bases left in between. This chain's CDR3 is CSASGRGTDTEAFF. CDR3 nucleotide sequence: TGCAGTGCTAGCGGACGGGGAACGGACACTGAAGCTTTCTTT.

This clonotype has only a few counts. The V gene is TRBV7-6, the J gene TRBJ2-1; 9 positions agree with TRBD2. This CDR3 is 16 amino acids long. Trimming cost V 5 bases and J 1 base; bases outside gene matches: 6. Germline CDR1 is SGHVS and CDR2 is FNYEAQ. CDR3 loop: CASSTRGGGSYNEQFF. The CDR3 DNA reads as TGTGCCAGCAGCACACGCGGGGGGGGATCCTACAATGAGCAGTTCTTC.

The rearrangement links TRBV24-1 to TRBJ2-2, with TRBD1 as a possible D gene (6 bases). V lost 5 bases, J lost 6 bases, and 9 bases lay in between. The CDR3 is 13 residues long. CDR1 and CDR2 (germline): KGHDR, SFDVKD. CDR3 sequence: CATSAQGPGELFF. The CDR3 nucleotides are TGTGCCACCAGTGCACAGGGCCCCGGGGAGCTGTTTTTT.

This clonotype came up many times. This chain links TRBV11-2 with TRBJ2-1; D perhaps matches TRBD1 (5 bases). The CDR3 is 12 residues long. Between the trimmed V and J ends, which lost 3 bases and 7 bases, there was a span of 7 bases. Germline V gene data show CDR1 as SGHAT and CDR2 as FQNNGV. This CDR3 is CASSFKGNEQFF. Here the CDR3 DNA reads TGTGCCAGCAGCTTCAAGGGGAATGAGCAGTTCTTC.

The chain carries TRBV2 and TRBJ1-5, with TRBD1 identical over 9 bases. V trimming: 4 bases; J trimming: 7 bases; junction bases outside the gene matches: 5. The CDR3 covers 14 residues. The V gene's germline CDR1 is SNHLY and CDR2 FYNNEI. The CDR3 bases are TGTGCCAGCAGTGGAACAGGGGGCAGGCAGCCCCAGCATTTT. This codes for CASSGTGGRQPQHF.

This clonotype appeared a few times. This chain connects TRBV20-1 to TRBJ1-1; 12 nucleotides align to TRBD1. Looked up from germline, CDR1 is DFQATT and CDR2 is SNEGSKA (reference sequence). This CDR3 region has 18 residues. Unmatched junction bases numbered 12, after V lost 0 bases and J lost 4 bases. This CDR3 is CSARDRPGTGGLGTEAFF. The DNA of the CDR3 is TGCAGTGCTAGAGATCGGCCCGGGACAGGGGGCTTGGGCACTGAAGCTTTCTTT.

This chain joins TRBV6-5 and TRBJ2-5; TRBD1 aligns across 7 bases. The CDR3 runs 15 residues. Trimming at V came to 4 bases and at J to 0 bases, leaving 5 bases not matched to a gene. The germline V gene encodes CDR1 MNHEY and CDR2 SVGAGI. The CDR3 DNA is TGTGCCAGCAGTTCTGGCAGGGGGTACCAAGAGACCCAGTACTTC. This sequence encodes CASSSGRGYQETQYF.

This clonotype was seen at least ten times. V is TRBV4-3 and J is TRBJ2-4, with 7 bases that match TRBD1. Germline CDR1 and CDR2: LGHNA and YSLEER. J was trimmed by 6 bases and V by 0 bases; bases with no gene match: 2. This CDR3 contains 14 residues. CDR3: CASSQEGGRNIQYF. CDR3 DNA: TGCGCCAGCAGCCAAGAAGGGGGCAGAAACATTCAGTACTTC.

Notes on this clonotype: A much bigger clone sits one base away, suggesting this may be a read error. The rearrangement links TRBV13 to TRBJ1-2; no clear D. Germline V gene sequence: CDR1 PRHDT, CDR2 FYEKMQ (reference sequence). The CDR3 is made up of 15 amino acids. CDR3 DNA: TGTGCCAGCAGCTTAGGCCTAGGCACCAACTATGGCTGCACCTTC. The encoded protein is CASSLGLGTNYGCTF.

The rearrangement links TRBV12-3 or TRBV12-4 to TRBJ2-1, with D possibly TRBD1 on 6 matching bases. The V and J ends lost 6 bases and 4 bases respectively, with 16 bases between them. This CDR3 has 15 amino acids. CDR3 DNA sequence: TGTGCCAGCAGGCGCTCCGGGACACCATACAATGAGCAGTTCTTC. Protein product: CASRRSGTPYNEQFF.

Comment on this clonotype: A much larger clone lies one base from this, so it may be a read error. CDR3 sequence: CATSRDGGRLSTDTQCF. The CDR3, as DNA: TGTGCCACCAGCAGAGACGGGGGACGGCTGAGCACAGATACGCAGTGTTTT. This chain joins TRBV15 and TRBJ2-3, with D maybe TRBD2 (6 bases). Germline assignment: CDR1 LNHNV and CDR2 YYDKDF (reference sequence). CDR3 length equals 17 residues.

The table lists this clonotype with many counts. The chain has TRBV28 and TRBJ2-7, with TRBD1 matching over 7 bases. Germline V lookup: CDR1 MDHEN, CDR2 SYDVKM. The CDR3 is 14 residues long. The ends lost 8 bases at V and 4 bases at J; junction bases unmatched: 11. CDR3 sequence: CASGLGQAEYEQYF. CDR3 DNA: TGTGCCAGCGGCTTAGGACAGGCGGAGTACGAGCAGTACTTC.

Points on this clonotype: A much larger clone differs from this one at a single base, so this may be a read error. The chain links TRBV12-3 or TRBV12-4 to TRBJ1-5; D is perhaps TRBD1 (5 bases). The CDR3 is 14 amino acids. CDR3 protein: CAGSLGVSTQPQHF. DNA for the CDR3: TGTGCCGGCAGTTTAGGGGTCAGCACTCAGCCCCAGCATTTT.

This clonotype was detected many times. The V and J genes are TRBV7-2 and TRBJ2-7; D not certain. CDR3 length: 16 residues. Germline lookup yields CDR1 SGHTA and CDR2 FQGNSA. The germline V and J ends were trimmed by 2 bases and 2 bases, with 16 bases remaining between them. The CDR3 here is CASSLLPAARPYEQYF. The CDR3 region has the DNA TGTGCCAGCAGCTTACTTCCGGCCGCCCGACCCTACGAGCAGTACTTC.